This T cell receptor (beta chain) was sequenced during a study of human T cells and chemical hapten exposure. With 7 bases clipped from V and 3 bases from J, the junction kept 10 bases outside the gene matches. The germline V gene has CDR1 LNHDA and CDR2 SQIVND (reference sequence). The CDR3 runs 16 residues. Time point given: patch test 3, about 24 weeks after DPC sensitization. Indicated treatment: therapeutic diphenylcyclopropenone sensitization with weekly scalp DPC. About this clonotype itself: Its antigen remains unknown.

Findings of the study overall: Each of the donors had alopecia, so their immune responses may not resemble those of healthy people.

Original analysis: A per-sample median of around 100,000 TCRs was observed, with counts ranging from about 20,000 to 750,000. TCRdb used MiXCR to reprocess the RACE reads, holding one entry per CDR3 protein. It is TCRdb's table, rather than the study itself, that gives the V and J calls and clone size. The table has just under 65,000 distinct CDR3 sequences, 9.5% to 11% seen once. Sequenced material: whole blood, taken in connection with sensitization to the hapten diphenylcyclopropenone (DPC). This chain joins TRBV19 and TRBJ2-1, with TRBD2 identical over 9 bases. The clonotype was recovered from a woman aged 30 to 39 with alopecia areata. Some clones in this sample may be carry-over from other donors' samples. CDR3 nucleotides: TGTGCCAGTACCGATAGCGGGAGAGGGATCTACAATGAGCAGTTCTTC. Encoded protein: CASTDSGRGIYNEQFF.